The entry below describes one TCR beta chain. The target of this receptor is not known. It has no much larger one-base neighbor in the sample; base qualities were not kept. According to the germline V gene, CDR1 reads SNHLY and CDR2 reads FYNNEI. The CDR3 measures 15 amino acids from cysteine to phenylalanine. Just the 45-base CDR3 DNA is kept, in frame starting at base 1. V gives up 2 bases and J gives up 4 bases, and the segment between their germline ends measures 11 bases. The data were taken from a study of blood T cell repertoires in COVID-19 (dated by TCRdb to about 2020). For the study in its entirety: Samples from collaborators originated in the United States, Italy and Spain and spanned both the acute and convalescent phases of COVID-19. HLA class I and class II types, where available, came from metadata supplied by the sample provider rather than from assay-based typing. The repertoires were released in a freely available public database intended as a resource for research on the immune response to SARS-CoV-2. The samples were drawn from the first 160 participants of the ongoing ImmuneRACE study and from over 950 subjects provided by 6 global collaborators. The prospective study material was composed of cDNA or gDNA derived from T cells, B-cell-depleted T cells, or PBMCs. Deeply sampled blood TCRbeta repertoires from subjects exposed to, actively infected with, or recovered from COVID-19 were included in the dataset. Sample metadata almost always included a de-identified subject ID, COVID-19 status, age in years and sex.

TCRbeta CDR3 regions were amplified from genomic DNA by means of the immunoSEQ Assay, a bias-controlled multiplex PCR. Per the authors' processing: Nucleated cell counts per sample were estimated from amplification of reference gene primers within the assay. Sequence reads were collapsed and filtered to measure the absolute abundance of every unique TCRbeta CDR3 rearrangement. For each sample, productive Simpson clonality was calculated as the square root of Simpson's diversity index over productive rearrangements. TCRdb carries this immuneACCESS record with in-frame sequences only. Its versions omit some clonotypes, under half of them owing to an unresolved V gene in the studies checked, with the rest unexplained. From that table come the V and J calls and clone size; the DNA was used to work out D and trimming. This sample gives roughly 350,000 clones in total; more than 85% of them show up just once. The leading ten clones occupy about 18% of the sample.

In the prospective study, participants were roughly 18 to 100 years old, resided in fewer than 25 geographic areas of the United States, and were enrolled through a virtual design. Cohort assignment in the prospective study relied on participant-reported clinical history from a screening survey and a study questionnaire. Recovered participants in ImmuneRACE Cohort 3 were defined as having two consecutive negative NP/OP PCR tests, clearance from a healthcare professional, or resolution of symptoms. Each participant in the prospective study had whole blood, serum and a nasopharyngeal or oropharyngeal swab collected by mobile phlebotomists. Additional blood draws and questionnaires over an approximately two-month period could optionally be provided by prospective study participants. Blood samples from the prospective study were shipped frozen or at room temperature prior to DNA extraction. Paper-wide results and their limitations: The quantity of clinical and demographic metadata differed by source and by participant and was supplied without curation.

Recombination linked TRBV2 to TRBJ1-4, with the D gene call left open. The sample taken for sequencing was PBMCs or T cells enriched from blood (not recorded which). The sequence derives from a woman aged 30 to 39 who had recovered from COVID-19. The CDR3 region: CASSETGSRNEKLFF. The DNA sequence reads TGTGCCAGCAGTGAAACCGGGTCCCGTAATGAAAAACTGTTTTTT.